One sample yielded the 19 T cell receptor beta chains listed below, sequenced in a study of regulatory T cells in long-lasting Graves disease. Time point meaning: persistent/refractory GD, antithyroid drugs over 5 years with positive TRAb. The TCR library was prepared using RNA isolated from PBMCs. HTBI primers from iRepertoire and Arm-PCR of CDR3 regions yielded the TCR beta libraries. From the multiplex PCR reads, TCRdb called clonotypes with MiXCR, one entry per CDR3 protein. The table records almost 350,000 distinct CDR3 sequences, 20% of them present only once. Sequenced material: peripheral blood mononuclear cells (PBMCs), taken when the disease was refractory, from a patient treated with antithyroid drugs. These receptors were obtained from a female donor with Graves disease.

This clonotype was counted many times. The chain combines TRBV28 with TRBJ2-5; 7 bases fit TRBD2. V was clipped by 5 bases and J by 0 bases; unmatched bases: 3. This CDR3 contains 14 residues. The germline V gene has CDR1 MDHEN and CDR2 SYDVKM. Written as DNA, the CDR3 is TGTGCCAGCAGTCCCAGCGGGGACCAAGAGACCCAGTACTTC. Residues: CASSPSGDQETQYF. Combining the CDR3 with reference TRBV28 and TRBJ2-5 gives the whole variable domain DVKVTQSSRYLVKRTGEKVFLECVQDMDHENMFWYRQDPGLGLRLIYFSYDVKMKEKGDIPEGYSVSREKKERFSLILESASTNQTSMYLCASSPSGDQETQYFGPGTRLLVL.

The CDR3 nucleotides read TGTGCCAGCAGCCCCGGCCGAGGGGGCAAGGCTGAAGCTTTCTTT. This sequence encodes CASSPGRGGKAEAFF. This chain connects TRBV7-3 to TRBJ1-1; 7 nucleotides match TRBD1. This CDR3 has 15 amino acids. CDR1 and CDR2 (germline): SGHTA, FQGTGA. The V segment lost 5 bases and the J segment 6 bases; nucleotides outside the gene matches: 12.

This clonotype was seen more than once but under ten times. The chain joins TRBV9 to TRBJ1-1; no firm D call. This CDR3 is 14 amino acids long. CDR1 is SGDLS, CDR2 YYNGEE, per germline. Trimming pared 0 bases from V and 4 bases from J, leaving 10 bases between. The CDR3 nucleotides are TGTGCCAGCAGCGTAGAGACTCGTGCCACTGAAGCTTTCTTT. Amino acid sequence: CASSVETRATEAFF.

The V and J genes are TRBV12-3 or TRBV12-4 and TRBJ2-7; D tentatively fits TRBD1 or TRBD2 (5 bases each). Trimming took off 3 bases at V and 0 bases at J, with 9 bases between the two ends. The CDR3 covers 14 residues. In DNA, the CDR3 is TGTGCCAGCAGTTTGGGGCTAGCCTCCTACGAGCAGTACTTC. Protein: CASSLGLASYEQYF.

This clonotype was counted many times. The gene calls are TRBV27 and TRBJ1-2; D may be TRBD1 (5 bases). V lost 2 bases and J lost 4, with 11 bases in between. The CDR3 is 14 amino acids. From germline, CDR1 is MNHEY and CDR2 SMNVEV (reference sequence). The CDR3 coding sequence is TGTGCCAGCAGTTTACTGGGACCTCTCTATGGCTACACCTTC. Its protein product is CASSLLGPLYGYTF.

Only a few counts were recorded for this clonotype. The V gene is TRBV20-1, the J gene TRBJ2-7, with D unresolved. This CDR3 spans 14 amino acids. Between the trimmed V and J ends, which lost 1 base and 0 bases, there was a span of 10 bases. Germline V lookup: CDR1 DFQATT, CDR2 SNEGSKA (reference sequence). CDR3 bases: TGCAGTGCTAGAGTTTCCTATAACTCCTACGAGCAGTACTTC. Protein: CSARVSYNSYEQYF.

In this sample, this clonotype turned up many times. The chain recombines TRBV11-3 with TRBJ1-1; a possible D gene is TRBD1 (5 bases). Per germline, CDR1 SGHNT and CDR2 YENEEA. The CDR3 loop spans 16 amino acids. The V and J ends lost 5 bases and 0 bases respectively, with 16 bases between them. The CDR3 coding sequence is TGTGCCAGCAGCGCCGGAGGGGCACATATGAACACTGAAGCTTTCTTT. Its protein is CASSAGGAHMNTEAFF.

The genes are TRBV7-2 and TRBJ1-5; 9 bases fit TRBD1. This CDR3 contains 15 residues. CDR1 SGHTA and CDR2 FQGNSA come from the germline V gene. The ends lost 5 bases at V and 2 bases at J; junction bases unmatched: 4. The CDR3 region has the DNA TGTGCCAGCAGCGAGGGACAGGGAGGCAATCAGCCCCAGCATTTT. Protein sequence: CASSEGQGGNQPQHF. The whole variable domain, remainder taken from reference TRBV7-2 and TRBJ1-5, is GAGVSQSPSNKVTEKGKDVELRCDPISGHTALYWYRQSLGQGLEFLIYFQGNSAPDKSGLPSDRFSAERTGGSVSTLTIQRTQQEDSAVYLCASSEGQGGNQPQHFGDGTRLSIL.

This clonotype was counted ten times or more. The chain uses TRBV6-1 and TRBJ2-6; D remains ambiguous. The V end lost 7 bases, the J end lost 3 bases, and 10 bases lay between the germline ends. There are 14 residues in the CDR3. Germline assignment: CDR1 MNHNS and CDR2 SASEGT. The CDR3 sequence is CASIAAVGANVLTF. The CDR3 nucleotides read TGTGCCAGCATAGCAGCCGTTGGGGCCAACGTCCTGACTTTC.

This clonotype was seen a handful of times. It may be a read error: a sequence one base away is much more abundant. The rearrangement links TRBV28 to TRBJ2-7; 7 bases are a match to TRBD1. J lost 4 bases, V lost 7 bases, and 13 bases had no gene match. The CDR3 loop spans 15 amino acids. Germline lookup yields CDR1 MDHEN and CDR2 SYDVKM. For the CDR3, the DNA is TGTGCCAGCACACCGGACAGGCCTAGGCATTACGAGCAGTACTTC. Protein product: CASTPDRPRHYEQYF.

This clonotype was observed many times. The chain employs TRBV24-1 and TRBJ2-5; D unclear. Trimming cost V 1 base and J 1 base, with 6 bases left between them. CDR3 length: 14 residues. Looked up from germline, CDR1 is KGHDR and CDR2 is SFDVKD. CDR3 residues: CATSDLWSQETQYF. The CDR3, as DNA: TGTGCCACCAGTGATTTATGGTCCCAAGAGACCCAGTACTTC.

The sample holds many counts of this clonotype. This rearrangement joins TRBV5-1 to TRBJ1-1; no clear D gene. V lost 3 bases to trimming and J lost 0 bases, with 6 bases between them. The V gene's germline CDR1 is SGHRS and CDR2 YFSETQ. CDR3 length: 13 residues. CDR3 region: CASSWEMNTEAFF. In DNA form, the CDR3 reads TGCGCCAGCAGCTGGGAGATGAACACTGAAGCTTTCTTT.

This clonotype was detected many times. The chain couples TRBV7-9 to TRBJ1-4, with a tentative D call TRBD1 (5 bases). CDR3 length: 14 amino acids. From germline, CDR1 is SEHNR and CDR2 FQNEAQ (reference sequence). The ends were cut back, 5 bases at V and 7 bases at J, with 14 bases in the middle. DNA for the CDR3: TGTGCCAGCAGCGACTTCCGTGGGACTGAAAAACTGTTTTTT. Its translation: CASSDFRGTEKLFF.

The CDR3 region is CATYLEDPGITEAFF. As DNA, the CDR3 is TGTGCCACCTACCTGGAGGACCCAGGGATTACTGAAGCTTTCTTT. The chain couples TRBV24-1 to TRBJ1-1; possible D gene TRBD1, 5 bases. Trimming shortened V by 9 bases and J by 5 bases, and 21 bases separated the two germline ends. Germline CDR1 reads KGHDR; CDR2 reads SFDVKD. The CDR3 runs 15 residues.

The sample holds many counts of this clonotype. The chain couples TRBV20-1 to TRBJ1-4; a weak D match, TRBD1 (6 bases). CDR1 is DFQATT and CDR2 is SNEGSKA in the germline V gene (reference sequence). The length of the CDR3 is 20 residues. Trimming took 0 bases from V and 0 from J, leaving 23 bases between them. CDR3 nucleotides: TGCAGTGCTAGAGACCCTCCACCCGGACAGTCTCCAGCAACTAATGAAAAACTGTTTTTT. Its translation is CSARDPPPGQSPATNEKLFF.

V usage is TRBV7-2 and J usage is TRBJ1-3; D gene uncertain. The germline V gene encodes CDR1 SGHTA and CDR2 FQGNSA. V lost 3 bases to trimming and J lost 0 bases, with 12 bases between them. The CDR3 has 16 residues. The CDR3 loop reads CASSFDGRISGNTIYF. Written as DNA, the CDR3 is TGTGCCAGCAGCTTCGATGGACGGATCTCTGGAAACACCATATATTTT.

This rearrangement joins TRBV6-1 to TRBJ2-7; D call uncertain. The V end lost 0 bases, the J end lost 6 bases, and 9 bases lay between the germline ends. CDR1 is MNHNS, CDR2 SASEGT, per germline. This CDR3 has 13 residues. In nucleotides, the CDR3 is TGTGCCAGCAGTGAAGCTGTGTTGCTCGAGCAGTACTTC. Protein product: CASSEAVLLEQYF.

In its sample, this clonotype was seen many times. The V call is TRBV15, the J call TRBJ2-7; no clear D gene. CDR3 size: 14 residues. Per the germline V gene, CDR1 is LNHNV and CDR2 is YYDKDF (reference sequence). The V end lost 1 base, the J end lost 3 bases, and 10 bases lay between the germline ends. DNA for the CDR3: TGTGCCACCAGCAGAGCCCCTGGGGTCTACGAGCAGTACTTC. It yields the protein CATSRAPGVYEQYF.

This clonotype was counted many times. The CDR3 nucleotides read TGTGCCAGCAGTCTCTCGGGATCCCCTAATGAAAAACTGTTTTTT. Protein sequence: CASSLSGSPNEKLFF. This sequence joins TRBV12-3 or TRBV12-4 and TRBJ1-4, with D uncertain. With 5 bases removed from V and 3 bases from J, the gap between germline ends came to 13 bases. The CDR3 consists of 15 residues.